This TCR beta chain was profiled in a study of cytomegalovirus exposure and HLA in healthy donors. Germline lookup yields CDR1 SEHNR and CDR2 FQNEAQ (reference sequence). The CDR3 length is 17 residues. Unmatched junction bases numbered 11, after V lost 4 bases and J lost 2 bases. PCR employed 60 Vbeta and 13 Jbeta primers. The assay was immunoSEQ multiplex PCR, and TCRdb's table has in-frame clones only and misses some. The table lists roughly 300,000 clones, just over 85% of them singletons. The receptor's source is a man aged 40-55 years in good health and CMV-seropositive. The chain is built from TRBV7-9 and TRBJ2-7; TRBD2 matches 10 bases. Sequencing used PBMCs. CDR3 region: CASSSSMTSGHPYEQYF. Written as DNA, the CDR3 is TGTGCCAGCAGCTCCTCCATGACTAGCGGGCACCCCTACGAGCAGTACTTC. The full variable domain, completed using reference TRBV7-9 and TRBJ2-7, is DTGVSQNPRHKITKRGQNVTFRCDPISEHNRLYWYRQTLGQGPEFLTYFQNEAQLEKSRLLSDRFSAERPKGSFSTLEIQRTEQGDSAMYLCASSSSMTSGHPYEQYFGPGTRLTVT.